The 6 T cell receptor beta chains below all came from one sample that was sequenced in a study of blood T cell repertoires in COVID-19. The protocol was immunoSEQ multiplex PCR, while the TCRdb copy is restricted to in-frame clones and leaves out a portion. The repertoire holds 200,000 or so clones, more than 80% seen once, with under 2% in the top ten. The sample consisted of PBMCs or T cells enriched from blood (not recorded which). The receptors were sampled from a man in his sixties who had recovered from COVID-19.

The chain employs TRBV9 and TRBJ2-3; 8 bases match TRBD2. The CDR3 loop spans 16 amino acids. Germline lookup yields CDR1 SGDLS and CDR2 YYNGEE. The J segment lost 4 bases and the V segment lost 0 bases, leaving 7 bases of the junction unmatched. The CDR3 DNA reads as TGTGCCAGCAGCGTAGTTGGTGGGACTAGGTCAGATACGCAGTATTTT. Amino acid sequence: CASSVVGGTRSDTQYF.

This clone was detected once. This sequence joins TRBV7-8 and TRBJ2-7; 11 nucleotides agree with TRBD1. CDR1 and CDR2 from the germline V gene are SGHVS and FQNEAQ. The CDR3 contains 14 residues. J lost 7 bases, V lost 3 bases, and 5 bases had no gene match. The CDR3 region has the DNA TGTGCCAGCAGCTTCGGACAGGGGGCAAGTGAGCAGTACTTC. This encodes CASSFGQGASEQYF.

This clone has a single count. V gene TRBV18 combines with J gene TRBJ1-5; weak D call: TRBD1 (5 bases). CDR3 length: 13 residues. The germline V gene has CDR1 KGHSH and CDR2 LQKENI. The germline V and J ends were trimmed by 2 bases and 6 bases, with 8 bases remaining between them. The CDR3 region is CASSPDQGQPQHF. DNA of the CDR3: TGTGCCAGCTCACCAGATCAGGGTCAGCCCCAGCATTTT.

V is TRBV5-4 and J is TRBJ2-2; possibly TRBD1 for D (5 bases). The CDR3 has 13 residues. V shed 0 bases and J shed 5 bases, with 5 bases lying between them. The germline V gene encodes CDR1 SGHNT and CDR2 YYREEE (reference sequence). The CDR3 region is CASSLDRTGELFF. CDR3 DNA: TGTGCCAGCAGCTTGGACAGGACCGGGGAGCTGTTTTTT.

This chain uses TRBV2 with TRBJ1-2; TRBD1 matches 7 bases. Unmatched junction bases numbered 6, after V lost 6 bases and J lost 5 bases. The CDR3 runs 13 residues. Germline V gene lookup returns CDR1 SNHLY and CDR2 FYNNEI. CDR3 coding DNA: TGTGCCAGCAGGGACGACAGGGAGTATGGCTACACCTTC. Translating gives CASRDDREYGYTF.

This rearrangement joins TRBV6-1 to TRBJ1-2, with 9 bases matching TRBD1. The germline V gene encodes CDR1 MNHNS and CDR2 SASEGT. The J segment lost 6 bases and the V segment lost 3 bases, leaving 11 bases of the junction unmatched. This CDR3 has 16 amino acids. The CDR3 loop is CASSDRQGDFVDGYTF. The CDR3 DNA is TGTGCCAGCAGTGACCGACAGGGGGACTTCGTGGATGGCTACACCTTC.